The source of this T cell receptor (beta chain) is a study of T cells in Graves' hyperthyroidism and ophthalmopathy. Overall study: The blood sample was taken at first diagnosis, before treatment began. Broader study findings: Classification by a 13 V-J model distinguished ophthalmopathy from stable hyperthyroidism.

Amplified TCR beta CDR3 regions derived from RNA transcripts. Using the HTBI primer set, a first-round RT-PCR was run on the TCR CDR3. TCRdb reprocessed the multiplex PCR reads via MiXCR and lists one record per CDR3 protein. The sample comprises about 350,000 distinct CDR3 sequences, 12% to 15% of which are singletons, and 34% rests with the top ten. This clonotype was seen many times. Its antigen is unidentified. Trimming cost V 7 bases and J 8 bases, with 20 bases left between them. CDR3 length: 14 amino acids. The genes are TRBV12-3 or TRBV12-4 and TRBJ1-1; no clear D. This clonotype was sampled from a middle-aged woman with Graves' ophthalmopathy. Input material: blood. The CDR3 bases are TGTGCCAGCACCATATCCCCTTCATCGGCCGAAGCTTTCTTT. Translated, it gives CASTISPSSAEAFF.